The entry below gives a single T cell receptor beta chain sequence along with its context. Per the original data handling: Reference gene primer amplification gave estimated nucleated cell counts. Libraries were prepared by immunoSEQ multiplex PCR; TCRdb keeps only in-frame clonotypes and omits some of them. D and trimming come from the DNA, and the V and J calls and clone size come from that table. The repertoire consists of about 210,000 clones, with around nine tenths occurring once and the leading ten covering 0.55% to 0.75%. V lost 3 bases, J lost 1 base, and 12 bases lay in between. Germline V gives CDR1 SGHTA, CDR2 FQGTGA. The CDR3 contains 15 residues. The sample belongs to a study of blood T cell repertoires in COVID-19. At the level of the study: Collection of acute and convalescent COVID-19 samples took place in the United States, Italy and Spain. Sources were T cells, B-cell-depleted T cells, or PBMCs; the material itself was cDNA or gDNA.

The rearrangement links TRBV7-3 to TRBJ2-5, with D perhaps TRBD1 (6 bases). This TCR was sampled from a man aged 40-50 years with acute or convalescent COVID-19. Material for sequencing was peripheral blood. CDR3: CASSLSPTGQETQYF. The DNA for the CDR3 is TGTGCCAGCAGCTTGAGTCCGACAGGCCAAGAGACCCAGTACTTC. Combining the CDR3 with reference TRBV7-3 and TRBJ2-5 gives the whole variable domain GAGVSQTPSNKVTEKGKYVELRCDPISGHTALYWYRQSLGQGPEFLIYFQGTGAADDSGLPNDRFFAVRPEGSVSTLKIQRTERGDSAVYLCASSLSPTGQETQYFGPGTRLLVL.